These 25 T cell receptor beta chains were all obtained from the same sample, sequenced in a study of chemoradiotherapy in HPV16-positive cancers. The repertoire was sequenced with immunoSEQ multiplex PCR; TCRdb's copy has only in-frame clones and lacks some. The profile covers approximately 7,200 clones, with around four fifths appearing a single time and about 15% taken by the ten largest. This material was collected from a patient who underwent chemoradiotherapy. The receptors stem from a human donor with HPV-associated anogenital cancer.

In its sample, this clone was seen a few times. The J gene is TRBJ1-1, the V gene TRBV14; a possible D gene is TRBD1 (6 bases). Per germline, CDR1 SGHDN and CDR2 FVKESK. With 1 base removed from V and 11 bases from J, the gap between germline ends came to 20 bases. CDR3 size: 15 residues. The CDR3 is CASSQGQILGGGAFF. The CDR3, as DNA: TGTGCCAGCAGCCAAGGGCAGATCTTAGGGGGAGGGGCTTTCTTT. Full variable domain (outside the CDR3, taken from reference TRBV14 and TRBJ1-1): EAGVTQFPSHSVIEKGQTVTLRCDPISGHDNLYWYRRVMGKEIKFLLHFVKESKQDESGMPNNRFLAERTGGTYSTLKVQPAELEDSGVYFCASSQGQILGGGAFFGQGTRLTVV.

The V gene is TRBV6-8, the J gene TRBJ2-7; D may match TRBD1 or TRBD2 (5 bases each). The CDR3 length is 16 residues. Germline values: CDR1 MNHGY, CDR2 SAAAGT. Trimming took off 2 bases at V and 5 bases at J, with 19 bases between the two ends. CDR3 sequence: CASSYDRDRLGNEQYF. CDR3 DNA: TGTGCCAGCAGTTACGACCGGGACCGGTTAGGGAACGAGCAGTACTTC.

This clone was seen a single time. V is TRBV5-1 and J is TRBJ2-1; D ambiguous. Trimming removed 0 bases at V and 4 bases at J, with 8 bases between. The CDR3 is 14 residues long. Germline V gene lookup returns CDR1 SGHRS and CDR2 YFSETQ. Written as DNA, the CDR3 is TGCGCCAGCAGCTTGGGGCAGGATTACAATGAGCAGTTCTTC. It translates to CASSLGQDYNEQFF.

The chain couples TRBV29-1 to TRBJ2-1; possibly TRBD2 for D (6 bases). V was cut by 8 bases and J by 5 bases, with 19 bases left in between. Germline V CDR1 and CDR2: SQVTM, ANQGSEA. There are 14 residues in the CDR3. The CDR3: CSPWGMGGNNEQFF. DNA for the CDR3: TGCAGCCCCTGGGGGATGGGGGGAAACAATGAGCAGTTCTTC.

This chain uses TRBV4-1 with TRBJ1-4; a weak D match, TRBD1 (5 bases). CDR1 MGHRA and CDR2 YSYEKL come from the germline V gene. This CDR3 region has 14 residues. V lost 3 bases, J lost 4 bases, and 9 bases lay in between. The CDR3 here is CASSQDTYNEKLFF. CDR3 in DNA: TGCGCCAGCAGCCAGGACACTTATAATGAAAAACTGTTTTTT.

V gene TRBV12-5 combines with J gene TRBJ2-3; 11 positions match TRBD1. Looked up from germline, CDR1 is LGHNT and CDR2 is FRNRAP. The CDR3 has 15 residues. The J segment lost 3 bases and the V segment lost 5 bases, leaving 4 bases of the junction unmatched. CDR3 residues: CASGPGTGGTDTQYF. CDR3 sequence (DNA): TGTGCTAGTGGTCCCGGGACAGGGGGAACAGATACGCAGTATTTT.

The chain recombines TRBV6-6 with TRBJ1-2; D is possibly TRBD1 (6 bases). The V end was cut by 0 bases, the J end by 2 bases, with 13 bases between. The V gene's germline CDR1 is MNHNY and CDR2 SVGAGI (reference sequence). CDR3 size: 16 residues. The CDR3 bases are TGTGCCAGCAGTTACTCGATGGGGGGGCCCAACTATGGCTACACCTTC. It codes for CASSYSMGGPNYGYTF.

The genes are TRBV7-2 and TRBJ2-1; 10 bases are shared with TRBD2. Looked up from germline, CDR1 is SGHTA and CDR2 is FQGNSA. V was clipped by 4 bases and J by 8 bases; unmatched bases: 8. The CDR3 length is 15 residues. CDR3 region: CASSSIAGGDYEQFF. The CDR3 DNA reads TGTGCCAGCAGCTCTATAGCGGGGGGTGACTATGAGCAGTTCTTC.

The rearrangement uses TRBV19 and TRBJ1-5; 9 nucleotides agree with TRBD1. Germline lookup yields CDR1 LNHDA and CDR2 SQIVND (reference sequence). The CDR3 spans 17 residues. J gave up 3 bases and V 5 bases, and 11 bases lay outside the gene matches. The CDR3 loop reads CASSPGQGRSHNQPQHF. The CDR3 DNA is TGTGCCAGTAGTCCGGGACAGGGAAGGTCCCACAATCAGCCCCAGCATTTT. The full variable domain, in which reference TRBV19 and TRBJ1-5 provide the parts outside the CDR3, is DGGITQSPKYLFRKEGQNVTLSCEQNLNHDAMYWYRQDPGQGLRLIYYSQIVNDFQKGDIAEGYSVSREKKESFPLTVTSAQKNPTAFYLCASSPGQGRSHNQPQHFGDGTRLSIL.

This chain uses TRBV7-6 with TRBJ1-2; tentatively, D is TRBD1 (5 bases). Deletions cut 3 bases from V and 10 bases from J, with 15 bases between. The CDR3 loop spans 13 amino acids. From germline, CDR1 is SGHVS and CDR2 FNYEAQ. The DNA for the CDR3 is TGTGCCAGCAGCTTCCGGGACGGCCTCGTCTACACCTTC. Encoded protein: CASSFRDGLVYTF. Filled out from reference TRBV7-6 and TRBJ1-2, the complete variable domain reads GAGVSQSPRYKVTKRGQDVALRCDPISGHVSLYWYRQALGQGPEFLTYFNYEAQQDKSGLPNDRFSAERPEGSISTLTIQRTEQRDSAMYRCASSFRDGLVYTFGSGTRLTVV.

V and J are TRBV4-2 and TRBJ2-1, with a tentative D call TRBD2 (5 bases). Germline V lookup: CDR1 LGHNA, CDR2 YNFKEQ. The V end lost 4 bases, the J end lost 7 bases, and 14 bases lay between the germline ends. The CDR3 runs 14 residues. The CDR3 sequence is CASSPDWVTNEQFF. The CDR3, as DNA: TGTGCCAGCAGCCCGGACTGGGTGACAAATGAGCAGTTCTTC.

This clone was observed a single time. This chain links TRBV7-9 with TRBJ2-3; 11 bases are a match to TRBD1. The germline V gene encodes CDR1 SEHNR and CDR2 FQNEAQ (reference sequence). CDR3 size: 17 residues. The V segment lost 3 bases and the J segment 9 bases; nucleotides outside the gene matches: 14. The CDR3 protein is CASSFWTGGKSGQTQYF. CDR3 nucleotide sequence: TGTGCCAGCAGCTTTTGGACAGGGGGCAAATCCGGGCAAACGCAGTATTTT.

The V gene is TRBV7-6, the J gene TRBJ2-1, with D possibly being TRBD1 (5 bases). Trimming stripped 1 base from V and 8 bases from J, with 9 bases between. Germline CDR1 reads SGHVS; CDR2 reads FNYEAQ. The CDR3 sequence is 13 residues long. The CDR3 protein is CASSLGIGDEQFF. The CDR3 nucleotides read TGTGCCAGCAGCTTAGGGATAGGGGATGAGCAGTTCTTC.

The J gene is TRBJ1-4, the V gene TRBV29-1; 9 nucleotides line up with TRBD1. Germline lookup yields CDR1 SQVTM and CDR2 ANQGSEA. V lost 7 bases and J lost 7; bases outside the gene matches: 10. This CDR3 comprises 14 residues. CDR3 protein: CSARPQGAGEKLFF. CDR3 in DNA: TGCAGCGCCCGGCCACAGGGGGCTGGTGAAAAACTGTTTTTT.

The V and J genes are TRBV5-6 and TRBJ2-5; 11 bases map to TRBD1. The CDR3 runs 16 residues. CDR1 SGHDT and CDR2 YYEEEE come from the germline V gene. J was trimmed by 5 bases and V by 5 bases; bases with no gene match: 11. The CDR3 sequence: CASSRDRGVVYETQYF. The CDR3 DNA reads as TGTGCCAGCAGTCGGGACAGGGGGGTCGTCTATGAGACCCAGTACTTC.

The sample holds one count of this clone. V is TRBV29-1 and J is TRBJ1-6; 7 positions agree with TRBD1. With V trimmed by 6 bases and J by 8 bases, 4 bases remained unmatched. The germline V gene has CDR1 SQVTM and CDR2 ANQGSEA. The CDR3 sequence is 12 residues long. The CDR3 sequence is CSVRQGDSPLHF. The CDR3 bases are TGCAGCGTCCGGCAGGGGGATTCACCCCTCCACTTT.

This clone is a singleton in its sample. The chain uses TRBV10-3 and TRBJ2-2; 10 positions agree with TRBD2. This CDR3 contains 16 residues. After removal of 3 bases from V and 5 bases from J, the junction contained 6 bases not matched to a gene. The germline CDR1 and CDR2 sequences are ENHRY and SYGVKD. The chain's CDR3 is CAISDIAGGGTGELFF. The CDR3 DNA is TGTGCCATCAGTGACATAGCGGGGGGAGGGACCGGGGAGCTGTTTTTT.

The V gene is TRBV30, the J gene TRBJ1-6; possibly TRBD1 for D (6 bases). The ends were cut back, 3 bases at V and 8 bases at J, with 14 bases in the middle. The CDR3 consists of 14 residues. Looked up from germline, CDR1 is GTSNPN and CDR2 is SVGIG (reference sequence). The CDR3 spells CAWRKGGGDSPLHF. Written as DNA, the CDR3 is TGTGCCTGGAGGAAAGGGGGTGGCGATTCACCCCTCCACTTT.

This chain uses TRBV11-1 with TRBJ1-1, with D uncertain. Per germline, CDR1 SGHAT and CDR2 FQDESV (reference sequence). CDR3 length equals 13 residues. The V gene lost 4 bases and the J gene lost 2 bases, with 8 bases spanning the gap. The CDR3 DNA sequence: TGTGCCAGCAGCTCATGGGGTAACACTGAAGCTTTCTTT. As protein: CASSSWGNTEAFF. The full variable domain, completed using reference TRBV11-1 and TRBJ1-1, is EAEVAQSPRYKITEKSQAVAFWCDPISGHATLYWYRQILGQGPELLVQFQDESVVDDSQLPKDRFSAERLKGVDSTLKIQPAELGDSAMYLCASSSWGNTEAFFGQGTRLTVV.

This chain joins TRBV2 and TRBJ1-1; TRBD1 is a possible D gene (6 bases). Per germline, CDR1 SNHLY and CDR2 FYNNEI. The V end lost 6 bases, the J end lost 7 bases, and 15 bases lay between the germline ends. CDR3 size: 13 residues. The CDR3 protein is CASRGGQRGEAFF. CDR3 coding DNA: TGTGCCAGCAGGGGGGGCCAGCGGGGTGAAGCTTTCTTT. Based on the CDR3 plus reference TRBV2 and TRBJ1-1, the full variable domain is EPEVTQTPSHQVTQMGQEVILRCVPISNHLYFYWYRQILGQKVEFLVSFYNNEISEKSEIFDDQFSVERPDGSNFTLKIRSTKLEDSAMYFCASRGGQRGEAFFGQGTRLTVV.

CDR3 nucleotide sequence: TGTGCCAGCAGCTACCCCGGGACAGACTATGGCTACACCTTC. It encodes CASSYPGTDYGYTF. The chain couples TRBV7-2 to TRBJ1-2; 7 bases agree with TRBD1. CDR1 and CDR2 from the germline V gene are SGHTA and FQGNSA. The CDR3 contains 14 residues. V was pared by 4 bases and J by 3 bases, with 5 bases of the junction left unmatched.

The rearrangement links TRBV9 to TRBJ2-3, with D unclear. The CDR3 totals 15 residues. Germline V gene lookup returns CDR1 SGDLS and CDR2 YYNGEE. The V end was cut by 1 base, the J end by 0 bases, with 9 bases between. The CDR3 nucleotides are TGTGCCAGCAGCGTATCCATTGCTAGCACAGATACGCAGTATTTT. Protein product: CASSVSIASTDTQYF.

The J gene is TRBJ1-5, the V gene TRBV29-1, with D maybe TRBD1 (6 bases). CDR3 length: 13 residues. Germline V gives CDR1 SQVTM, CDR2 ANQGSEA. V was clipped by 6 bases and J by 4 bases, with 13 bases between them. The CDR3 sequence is CSVSRGGNQPQHF. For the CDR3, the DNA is TGCAGCGTGTCGAGGGGGGGGAATCAGCCCCAGCATTTT.

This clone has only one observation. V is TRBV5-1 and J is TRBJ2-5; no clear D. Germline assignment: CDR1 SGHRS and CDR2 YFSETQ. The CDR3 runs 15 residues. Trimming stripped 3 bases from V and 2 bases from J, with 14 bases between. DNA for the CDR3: TGCGCCAGCAGCTCATGGATAGGGCGACAAGAGACCCAGTACTTC. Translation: CASSSWIGRQETQYF. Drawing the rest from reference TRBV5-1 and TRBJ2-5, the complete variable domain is KAGVTQTPRYLIKTRGQQVTLSCSPISGHRSVSWYQQTPGQGLQFLFEYFSETQRNKGNFPGRFSGRQFSNSRSEMNVSTLELGDSALYLCASSSWIGRQETQYFGPGTRLLVL.

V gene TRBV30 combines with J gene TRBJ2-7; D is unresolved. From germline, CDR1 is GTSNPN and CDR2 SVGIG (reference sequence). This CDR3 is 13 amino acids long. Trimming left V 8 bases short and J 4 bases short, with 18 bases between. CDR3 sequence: CAGSFGQGYEQYF. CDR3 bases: TGTGCCGGATCCTTCGGGCAAGGGTACGAGCAGTACTTC.